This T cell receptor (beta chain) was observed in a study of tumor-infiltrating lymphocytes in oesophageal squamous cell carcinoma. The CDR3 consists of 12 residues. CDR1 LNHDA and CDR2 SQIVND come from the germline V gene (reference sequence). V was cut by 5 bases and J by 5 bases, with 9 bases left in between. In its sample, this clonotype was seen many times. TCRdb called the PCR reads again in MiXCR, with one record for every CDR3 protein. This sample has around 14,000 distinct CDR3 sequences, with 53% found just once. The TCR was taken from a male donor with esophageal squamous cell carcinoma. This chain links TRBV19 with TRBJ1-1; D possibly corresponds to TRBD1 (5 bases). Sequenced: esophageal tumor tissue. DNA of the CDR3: TGTGCCAGTAGTTCATGGGGGACTGAAGCTTTCTTT. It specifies CASSSWGTEAFF. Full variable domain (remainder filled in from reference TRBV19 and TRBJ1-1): DGGITQSPKYLFRKEGQNVTLSCEQNLNHDAMYWYRQDPGQGLRLIYYSQIVNDFQKGDIAEGYSVSREKKESFPLTVTSAQKNPTAFYLCASSSWGTEAFFGQGTRLTVV.